The clone carrying this T cell receptor (beta chain) was recorded only once. Assay: immunoSEQ multiplex PCR; the TCRdb copy retains only in-frame clones and omits some. The sample has some 130,000 clones; around four fifths are singletons. These data are taken from a study of cytotoxic CD8 clonotypes in ibrutinib-treated CLL. The source material was PBMCs, sampled after 24 months of ibrutinib treatment. The receptor was isolated from a human donor with chronic lymphocytic leukemia.

The CDR3 region is CASSAKGQGAYEQYF. CDR3 bases: TGTGCCAGCAGCGCAAAGGGACAGGGGGCCTACGAGCAGTACTTC. The chain combines TRBV5-4 with TRBJ2-7; 11 nucleotides line up with TRBD1. CDR1 SGHNT and CDR2 YYREEE come from the germline V gene (reference sequence). CDR3 length equals 15 residues. The junction had 5 bases not matched to a gene; V was cut back by 4 bases and J by 2 bases. Variable domain in full (rest from reference TRBV5-4 and TRBJ2-7): ETGVTQSPTHLIKTRGQQVTLRCSSQSGHNTVSWYQQALGQGPQFIFQYYREEENGRGNFPPRFSGLQFPNYSSELNVNALELDDSALYLCASSAKGQGAYEQYFGPGTRLTVT.